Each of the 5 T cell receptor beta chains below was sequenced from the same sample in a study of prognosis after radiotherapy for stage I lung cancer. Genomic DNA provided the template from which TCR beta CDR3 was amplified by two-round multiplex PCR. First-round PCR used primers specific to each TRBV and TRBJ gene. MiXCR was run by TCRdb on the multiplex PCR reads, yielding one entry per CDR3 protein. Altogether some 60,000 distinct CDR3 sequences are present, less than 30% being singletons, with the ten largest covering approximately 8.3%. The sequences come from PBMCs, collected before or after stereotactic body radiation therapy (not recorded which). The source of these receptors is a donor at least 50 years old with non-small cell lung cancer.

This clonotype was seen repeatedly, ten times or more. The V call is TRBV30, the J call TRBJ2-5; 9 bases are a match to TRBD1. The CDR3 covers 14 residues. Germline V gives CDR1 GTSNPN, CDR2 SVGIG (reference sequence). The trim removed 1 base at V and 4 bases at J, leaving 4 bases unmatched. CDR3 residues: CAWSATGGSETQYF. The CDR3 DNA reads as TGTGCCTGGAGTGCCACAGGGGGCTCAGAGACCCAGTACTTC.

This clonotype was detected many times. The CDR3 coding sequence is TGCAGTGGGACTTTAATGGTTACGCAGTATTTT. Amino acids: CSGTLMVTQYF. V usage is TRBV20-1 and J usage is TRBJ2-3, with D maybe TRBD2 (5 bases). Deletions cut 7 bases from V and 8 bases from J, with 13 bases between. Germline values: CDR1 DFQATT, CDR2 SNEGSKA (reference sequence). The CDR3 length is 11 residues.

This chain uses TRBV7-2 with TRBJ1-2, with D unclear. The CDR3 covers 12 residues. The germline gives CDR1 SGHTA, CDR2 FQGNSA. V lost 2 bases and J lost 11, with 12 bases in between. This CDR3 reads CASSLWVDGYTF. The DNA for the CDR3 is TGTGCCAGCAGCTTATGGGTCGACGGATACACCTTC.

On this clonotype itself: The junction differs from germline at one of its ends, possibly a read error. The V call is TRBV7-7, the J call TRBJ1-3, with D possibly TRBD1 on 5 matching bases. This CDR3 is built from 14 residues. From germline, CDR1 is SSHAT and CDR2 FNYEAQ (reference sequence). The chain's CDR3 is CASSLSGYLNTIYF. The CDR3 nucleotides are TGTGCTAGCAGCTTGTCAGGGTACCTGAACACCATATATTTT.

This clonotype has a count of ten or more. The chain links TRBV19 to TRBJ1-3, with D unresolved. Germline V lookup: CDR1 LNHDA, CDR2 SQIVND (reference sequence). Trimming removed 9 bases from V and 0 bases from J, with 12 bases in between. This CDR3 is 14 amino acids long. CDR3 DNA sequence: TGTGCCAGCCACCGGGGTCCCTCTGGAAACACCATATATTTT. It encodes CASHRGPSGNTIYF.